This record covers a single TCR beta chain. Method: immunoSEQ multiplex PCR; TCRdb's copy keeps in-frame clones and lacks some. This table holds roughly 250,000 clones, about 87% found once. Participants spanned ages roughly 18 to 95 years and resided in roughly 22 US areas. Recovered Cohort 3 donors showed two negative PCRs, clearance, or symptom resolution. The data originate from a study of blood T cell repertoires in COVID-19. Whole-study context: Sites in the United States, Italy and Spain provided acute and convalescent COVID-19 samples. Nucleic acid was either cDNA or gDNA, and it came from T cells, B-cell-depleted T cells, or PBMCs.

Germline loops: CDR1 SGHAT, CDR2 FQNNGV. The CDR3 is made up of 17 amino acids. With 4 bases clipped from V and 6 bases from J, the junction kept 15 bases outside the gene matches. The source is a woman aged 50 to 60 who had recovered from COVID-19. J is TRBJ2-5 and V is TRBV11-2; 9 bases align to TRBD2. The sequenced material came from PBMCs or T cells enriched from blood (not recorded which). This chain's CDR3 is CASSSPTLGGRVKTQYF. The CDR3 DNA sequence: TGTGCCAGCAGCTCGCCAACCCTCGGCGGGAGGGTGAAGACCCAGTACTTC.